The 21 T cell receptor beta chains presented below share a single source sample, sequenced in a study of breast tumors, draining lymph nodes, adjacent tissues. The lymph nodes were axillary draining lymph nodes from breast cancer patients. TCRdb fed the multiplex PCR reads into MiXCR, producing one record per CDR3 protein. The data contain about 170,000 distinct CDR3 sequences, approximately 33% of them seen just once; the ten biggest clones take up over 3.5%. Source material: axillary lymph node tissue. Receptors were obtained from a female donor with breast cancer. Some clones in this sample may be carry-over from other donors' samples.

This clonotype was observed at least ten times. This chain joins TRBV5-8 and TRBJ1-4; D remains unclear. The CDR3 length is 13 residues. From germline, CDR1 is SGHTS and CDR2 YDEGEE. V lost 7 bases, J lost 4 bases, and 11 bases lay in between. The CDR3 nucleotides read TGTGCCAGCCGGGATTCTAATAATGAAAAACTGTTTTTT. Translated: CASRDSNNEKLFF.

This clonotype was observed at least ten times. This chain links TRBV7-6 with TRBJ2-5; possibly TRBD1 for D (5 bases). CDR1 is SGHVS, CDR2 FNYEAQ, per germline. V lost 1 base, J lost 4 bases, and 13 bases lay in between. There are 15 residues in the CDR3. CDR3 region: CASSLGLAGIETQYF. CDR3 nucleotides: TGTGCCAGCAGCTTAGGTCTGGCAGGGATAGAGACCCAGTACTTC.

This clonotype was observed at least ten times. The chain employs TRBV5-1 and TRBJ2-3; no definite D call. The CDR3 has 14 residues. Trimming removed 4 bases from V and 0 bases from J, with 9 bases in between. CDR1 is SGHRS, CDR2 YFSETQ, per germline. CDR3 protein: CASSLGSSTDTQYF. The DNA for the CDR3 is TGCGCCAGCAGCCTGGGATCCAGCACAGATACGCAGTATTTT.

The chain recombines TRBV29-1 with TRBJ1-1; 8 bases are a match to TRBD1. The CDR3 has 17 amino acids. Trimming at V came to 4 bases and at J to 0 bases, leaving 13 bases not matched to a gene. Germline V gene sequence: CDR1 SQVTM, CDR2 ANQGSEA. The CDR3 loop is CSVGSLRGLNMNTEAFF. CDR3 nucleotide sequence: TGCAGCGTTGGGAGCCTCAGGGGGCTCAATATGAACACTGAAGCTTTCTTT.

CDR3: CSASRASGSYTGELFF. CDR3 in DNA: TGCAGTGCTTCTCGGGCCAGCGGGAGCTACACCGGGGAGCTGTTTTTT. The chain employs TRBV20-1 and TRBJ2-2; 8 nucleotides match TRBD2. CDR3 length: 16 amino acids. Germline lookup yields CDR1 DFQATT and CDR2 SNEGSKA (reference sequence). V lost 5 bases and J lost 3; bases outside the gene matches: 11.

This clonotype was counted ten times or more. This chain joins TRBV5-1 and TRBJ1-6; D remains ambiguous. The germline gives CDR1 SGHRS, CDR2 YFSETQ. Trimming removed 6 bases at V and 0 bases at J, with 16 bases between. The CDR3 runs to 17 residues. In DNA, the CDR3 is TGCGCCAGCATCATTAACCACAGTAACTCCTATAATTCACCCCTCCACTTT. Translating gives CASIINHSNSYNSPLHF.

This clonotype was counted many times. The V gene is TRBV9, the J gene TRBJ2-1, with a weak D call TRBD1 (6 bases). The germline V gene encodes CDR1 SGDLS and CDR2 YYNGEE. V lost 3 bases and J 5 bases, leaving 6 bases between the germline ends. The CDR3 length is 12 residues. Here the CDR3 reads CASSAGDNEQFF. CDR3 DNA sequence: TGTGCCAGCAGCGCAGGGGACAATGAGCAGTTCTTC. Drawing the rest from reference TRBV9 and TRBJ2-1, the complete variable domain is DSGVTQTPKHLITATGQRVTLRCSPRSGDLSVYWYQQSLDQGLQFLIQYYNGEERAKGNILERFSAQQFPDLHSELNLSSLELGDSALYFCASSAGDNEQFFGPGTRLTVL.

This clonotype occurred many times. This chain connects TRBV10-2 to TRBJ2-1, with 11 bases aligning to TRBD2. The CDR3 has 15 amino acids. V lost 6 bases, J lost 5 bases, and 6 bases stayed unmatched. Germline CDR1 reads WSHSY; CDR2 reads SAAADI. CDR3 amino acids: CASRDLAGGDNEQFF. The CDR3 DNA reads TGCGCCAGCAGGGACCTAGCGGGAGGCGACAATGAGCAGTTCTTC.

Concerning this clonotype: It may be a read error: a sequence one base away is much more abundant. The CDR3 reads CASSGGKFSTDTQYF. The CDR3 DNA follows: TGCGCCAGCAGCGGGGGGAAATTCAGCACAGATACGCAGTATTTT. V usage is TRBV4-1 and J usage is TRBJ2-3; maybe TRBD2 (6 bases). CDR3 size: 15 residues. Trimming cost V 5 bases and J 0 bases, with 12 bases left between them. The germline gives CDR1 MGHRA, CDR2 YSYEKL.

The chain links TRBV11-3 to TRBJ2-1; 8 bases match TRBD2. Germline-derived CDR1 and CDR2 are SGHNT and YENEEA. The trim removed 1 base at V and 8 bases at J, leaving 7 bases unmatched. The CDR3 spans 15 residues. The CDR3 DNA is TGTGCCAGCAGCTTAGGGCGGGGGGCGGGGGATGAGCAGTTCTTC. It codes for CASSLGRGAGDEQFF. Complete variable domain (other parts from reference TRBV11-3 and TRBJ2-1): EAGVVQSPRYKIIEKKQPVAFWCNPISGHNTLYWYLQNLGQGPELLIRYENEEAVDDSQLPKDRFSAERLKGVDSTLKIQPAELGDSAVYLCASSLGRGAGDEQFFGPGTRLTVL.

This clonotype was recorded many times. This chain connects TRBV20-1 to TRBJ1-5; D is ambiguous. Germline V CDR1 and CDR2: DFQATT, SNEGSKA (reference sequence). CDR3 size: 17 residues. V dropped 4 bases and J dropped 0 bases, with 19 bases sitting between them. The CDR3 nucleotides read TGCAGTGCTACCGCCGACCTCCCCACCTTTAGCAATCAGCCCCAGCATTTT. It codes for CSATADLPTFSNQPQHF.

The CDR3 DNA is TGTGCCAGCAGCCTACCTCAGGGTTATGGCTACACCTTC. Amino acid sequence: CASSLPQGYGYTF. The chain combines TRBV9 with TRBJ1-2, with D possibly TRBD1 on 5 matching bases. The CDR3 sequence is 13 residues long. The germline V gene has CDR1 SGDLS and CDR2 YYNGEE. V lost 4 bases and J 5 bases, leaving 12 bases between the germline ends.

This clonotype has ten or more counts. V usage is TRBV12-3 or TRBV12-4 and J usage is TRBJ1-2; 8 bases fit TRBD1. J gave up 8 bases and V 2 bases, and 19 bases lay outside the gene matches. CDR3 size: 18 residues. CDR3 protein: CASSLSLGAGTGQSGYTF. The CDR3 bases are TGTGCCAGCAGTTTAAGTTTGGGTGCGGGGACAGGTCAATCCGGCTACACCTTC.

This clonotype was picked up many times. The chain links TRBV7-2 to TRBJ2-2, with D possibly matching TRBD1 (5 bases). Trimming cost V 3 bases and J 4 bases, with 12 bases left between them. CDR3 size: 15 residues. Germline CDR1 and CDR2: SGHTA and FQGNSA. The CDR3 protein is CASSLDTVATGELFF. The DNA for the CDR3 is TGTGCCAGCAGCTTGGACACAGTGGCCACCGGGGAGCTGTTTTTT.

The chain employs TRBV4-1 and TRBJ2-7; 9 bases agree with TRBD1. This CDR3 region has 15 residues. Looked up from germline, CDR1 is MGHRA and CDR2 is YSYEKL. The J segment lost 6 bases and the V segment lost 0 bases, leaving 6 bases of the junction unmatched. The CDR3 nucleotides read TGCGCCAGCAGCCAAGAAGGGACAGGGACTCGCGAGCAGTACTTC. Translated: CASSQEGTGTREQYF.

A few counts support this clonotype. CDR3 region: CASSFQRTSGAETQYF. The CDR3 coding sequence is TGTGCCAGCAGCTTCCAACGGACTAGCGGAGCAGAGACCCAGTACTTC. The chain joins TRBV28 to TRBJ2-5; TRBD2 aligns across 10 bases. This CDR3 contains 16 residues. After removal of 6 bases from V and 4 bases from J, the junction contained 11 bases not matched to a gene. Germline loops: CDR1 MDHEN, CDR2 SYDVKM.

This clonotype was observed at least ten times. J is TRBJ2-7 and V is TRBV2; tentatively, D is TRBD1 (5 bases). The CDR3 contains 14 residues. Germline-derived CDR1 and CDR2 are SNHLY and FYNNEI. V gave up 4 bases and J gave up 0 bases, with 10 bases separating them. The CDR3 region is CASSVYRSSYEQYF. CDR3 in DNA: TGTGCCAGCAGTGTTTACAGGAGCTCCTACGAGCAGTACTTC.

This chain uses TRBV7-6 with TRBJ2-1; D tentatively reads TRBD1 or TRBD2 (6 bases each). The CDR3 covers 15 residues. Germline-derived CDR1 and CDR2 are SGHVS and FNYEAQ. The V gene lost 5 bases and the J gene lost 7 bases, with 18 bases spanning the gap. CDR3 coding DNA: TGTGCCAGCAGCGGCTCGGTTCGGGGGCCTAATGAGCAGTTCTTC. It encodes CASSGSVRGPNEQFF.

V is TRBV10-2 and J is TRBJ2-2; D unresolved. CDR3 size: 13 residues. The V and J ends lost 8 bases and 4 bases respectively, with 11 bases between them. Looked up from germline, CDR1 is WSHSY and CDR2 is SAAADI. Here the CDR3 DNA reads TGCGCCAGCTTCGAGACGTTCACCGGGGAGCTGTTTTTT. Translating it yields CASFETFTGELFF.

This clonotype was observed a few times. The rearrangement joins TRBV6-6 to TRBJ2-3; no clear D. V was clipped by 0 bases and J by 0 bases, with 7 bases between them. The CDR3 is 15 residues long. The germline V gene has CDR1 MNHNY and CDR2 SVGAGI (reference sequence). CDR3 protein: CASSYSLGSTDTQYF. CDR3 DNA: TGTGCCAGCAGTTACTCGTTAGGTAGCACAGATACGCAGTATTTT.

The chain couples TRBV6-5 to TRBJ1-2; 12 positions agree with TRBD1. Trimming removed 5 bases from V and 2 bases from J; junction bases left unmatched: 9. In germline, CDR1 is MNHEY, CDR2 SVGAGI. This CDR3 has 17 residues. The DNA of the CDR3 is TGTGCCAGCAGTCCTCGGGACAGGGGGCGCCGGAACTATGGCTACACCTTC. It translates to CASSPRDRGRRNYGYTF.